The 17 T cell receptor beta chains in this list originate from one sample, sequenced in a study of graft-versus-host responses after intestinal transplantation. Assay used: immunoSEQ multiplex PCR; TCRdb lists only in-frame clones, some missing. The sample consists of roughly 75,000 clones, around 92% of them appearing once. Antigen specificity for these receptors is unknown. Sequences were derived from unstimulated CD4+ T cells sorted from spleen or lymph node cells, sampled before intestinal transplant. All receptors come from a human donor who received an intestinal transplant.

DNA for the CDR3: TGTGCCACCAGCAGAGACCGGGACAGGGGGAATGAGCAGTTCTTC. Its translation is CATSRDRDRGNEQFF. The rearrangement links TRBV15 to TRBJ2-1; 11 bases line up with TRBD1. The CDR3 consists of 15 residues. Per the germline V gene, CDR1 is LNHNV and CDR2 is YYDKDF (reference sequence). V was pared by 0 bases and J by 7 bases, with 2 bases of the junction left unmatched.

This clone was recorded only once. This sequence joins TRBV19 and TRBJ2-4; perhaps TRBD2 as D (6 bases). V shed 2 bases and J shed 4 bases, with 15 bases lying between them. Germline V CDR1 and CDR2: LNHDA, SQIVND (reference sequence). The CDR3 runs to 16 residues. CDR3 loop: CASSISQAGRKNIQYF. CDR3 nucleotide sequence: TGTGCCAGTAGTATATCACAAGCGGGTAGGAAAAACATTCAGTACTTC.

The chain uses TRBV30 and TRBJ2-3; TRBD2 agrees at 8 bases. Per the germline V gene, CDR1 is GTSNPN and CDR2 is SVGIG (reference sequence). With V trimmed by 3 bases and J by 2 bases, 1 base remained unmatched. The CDR3 runs 13 residues. CDR3 in DNA: TGTGCCTGGAGACTAGCGGCCACAGATACGCAGTATTTT. It translates to CAWRLAATDTQYF.

The gene calls are TRBV10-3 and TRBJ1-2; D may be TRBD1 (6 bases). CDR1 is ENHRY, CDR2 SYGVKD, per germline. V lost 6 bases and J 4 bases, leaving 12 bases between the germline ends. This CDR3 contains 13 residues. CDR3 sequence reads: CAIRGAAFYGYTF. The CDR3 DNA is TGTGCCATCAGGGGGGCTGCCTTCTATGGCTACACCTTC.

The rearrangement links TRBV7-9 to TRBJ2-5, with 8 bases matching TRBD1. The V and J ends lost 1 base and 5 bases, in that order; junction bases with no gene match: 9. Germline V gene lookup returns CDR1 SEHNR and CDR2 FQNEAQ (reference sequence). CDR3 length: 16 residues. CDR3: CASSLEGQGAGETQYF. As DNA, the CDR3 is TGTGCCAGCAGCTTAGAGGGCCAGGGGGCAGGTGAGACCCAGTACTTC.

This clone has just a few counts. V is TRBV6-6 and J is TRBJ1-1; TRBD1 matches at 9 bases. Germline V gene lookup returns CDR1 MNHNY and CDR2 SVGAGI (reference sequence). V shed 4 bases, J shed 6 bases, and the junction held 9 bases outside the gene matches. The CDR3 loop spans 15 amino acids. The chain's CDR3 is CASSSTDRGIAEAFF. The CDR3 nucleotides read TGTGCCAGCAGTTCTACTGACAGGGGGATCGCTGAAGCTTTCTTT.

The J gene is TRBJ2-3, the V gene TRBV2; the match to TRBD2 covers 8 bases. Germline loops: CDR1 SNHLY, CDR2 FYNNEI. The ends lost 6 bases at V and 4 bases at J; junction bases unmatched: 9. The CDR3 consists of 15 residues. This chain's CDR3 is CASRGQGGGSDTQYF. CDR3 nucleotides: TGTGCCAGCAGGGGGCAAGGCGGGGGGTCAGATACGCAGTATTTT.

This chain joins TRBV15 and TRBJ2-1; 9 bases are shared with TRBD2. Germline V gene sequence: CDR1 LNHNV, CDR2 YYDKDF (reference sequence). After removal of 0 bases from V and 8 bases from J, the junction contained 8 bases not matched to a gene. This CDR3 spans 16 amino acids. CDR3 residues: CATSRDWASGVYEQFF. The CDR3 DNA reads TGTGCCACCAGCAGAGATTGGGCTAGCGGGGTTTATGAGCAGTTCTTC.

This sequence joins TRBV7-2 and TRBJ2-1; TRBD1 matches 8 bases. CDR1 SGHTA and CDR2 FQGNSA come from the germline V gene. V lost 2 bases, J lost 2 bases, and 2 bases stayed unmatched. CDR3 length: 15 residues. The CDR3 DNA sequence: TGTGCCAGCAGCTTACAGGGGGCAACCTACAATGAGCAGTTCTTC. Translating it yields CASSLQGATYNEQFF.

The chain combines TRBV10-1 with TRBJ2-3; 10 bases match TRBD1. Germline V lookup: CDR1 WNHNN, CDR2 SYGVQD (reference sequence). The length of the CDR3 is 15 residues. V dropped 1 base and J dropped 7; count of bases not matched to a gene: 5. Written as DNA, the CDR3 is TGCGCCAGCAGTGAGTTGCGGACAGGGGGAAATACGCAGTATTTT. This translates into CASSELRTGGNTQYF.

The genes are TRBV6-6 and TRBJ2-1; D might be TRBD2 (6 bases). V lost 8 bases and J 0 bases, leaving 17 bases between the germline ends. The CDR3 sequence is 16 residues long. In germline, CDR1 is MNHNY, CDR2 SVGAGI (reference sequence). The CDR3 coding sequence is TGTGCCAGCGGATCTTCTCGGGGGAGCTCCTACAATGAGCAGTTCTTC. Translated, it gives CASGSSRGSSYNEQFF.

The V gene is TRBV30, the J gene TRBJ2-4; D call uncertain. The CDR3 runs to 15 residues. V was shortened by 4 bases and J by 0 bases, with 13 bases between the two germline ends. Germline V gene data show CDR1 as GTSNPN and CDR2 as SVGIG (reference sequence). Here the CDR3 reads CAWTRGRTAKNIQYF. CDR3 bases: TGTGCCTGGACTCGTGGGCGAACAGCCAAAAACATTCAGTACTTC.

This clone was observed a handful of times. The V call is TRBV29-1, the J call TRBJ2-5; 9 bases are a match to TRBD1. With V trimmed by 0 bases and J by 0 bases, 14 bases remained unmatched. The CDR3 contains 19 residues. Germline loops: CDR1 SQVTM, CDR2 ANQGSEA. CDR3 sequence (DNA): TGCAGCGTTGAAGATCTACCCGACAGGGGGGGTCTATACCAAGAGACCCAGTACTTC. It encodes CSVEDLPDRGGLYQETQYF.

This sequence joins TRBV4-1 and TRBJ1-3; no clear D gene. CDR1 is MGHRA, CDR2 YSYEKL, per germline. The CDR3 length is 15 residues. The V end was cut by 1 base, the J end by 0 bases, with 7 bases between. CDR3 DNA sequence: TGCGCCAGCAGCCAAGGTCCTTCCTCTGGAAACACCATATATTTT. Amino acids: CASSQGPSSGNTIYF.

The V gene is TRBV7-8, the J gene TRBJ1-5; 7 bases are shared with TRBD1. The germline V gene encodes CDR1 SGHVS and CDR2 FQNEAQ. Trimming took 1 base from V and 8 from J; bases not matched to a gene: 5. CDR3 length equals 14 residues. CDR3 sequence: CASSLGQGSKPQHF. In nucleotides, the CDR3 is TGTGCCAGCAGCTTAGGACAGGGAAGCAAGCCCCAGCATTTT.

The CDR3 loop is CASSLKGADTQYF. Here the CDR3 DNA reads TGTGCCAGCAGCTTGAAAGGGGCAGATACGCAGTATTTT. The chain is built from TRBV5-8 and TRBJ2-3; D possibly corresponds to TRBD1 (5 bases). V was pared by 1 base and J by 4 bases, with 7 bases between. The CDR3 has 13 residues. CDR1 is SGHTS, CDR2 YDEGEE, per germline.

The rearrangement links TRBV10-3 to TRBJ1-2; 11 nucleotides line up with TRBD1. Per germline, CDR1 ENHRY and CDR2 SYGVKD. The CDR3 length is 14 residues. J lost 8 bases, V lost 2 bases, and 4 bases had no gene match. CDR3 coding DNA: TGTGCCATCAGTGAGGGGGACAGGGGGATCGGCTACACCTTC. Translating it yields CAISEGDRGIGYTF.